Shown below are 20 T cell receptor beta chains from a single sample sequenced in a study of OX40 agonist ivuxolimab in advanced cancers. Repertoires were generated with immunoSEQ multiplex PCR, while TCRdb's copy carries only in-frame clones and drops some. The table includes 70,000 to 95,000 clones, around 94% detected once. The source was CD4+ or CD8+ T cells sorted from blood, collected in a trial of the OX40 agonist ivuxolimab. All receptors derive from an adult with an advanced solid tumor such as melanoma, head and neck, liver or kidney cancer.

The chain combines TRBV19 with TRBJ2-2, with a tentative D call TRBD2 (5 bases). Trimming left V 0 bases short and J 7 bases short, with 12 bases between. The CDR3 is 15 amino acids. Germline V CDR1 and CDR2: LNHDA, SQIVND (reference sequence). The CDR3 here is CASSIESGMVGELFF. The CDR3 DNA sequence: TGTGCCAGTAGTATAGAATCGGGGATGGTCGGGGAGCTGTTTTTT.

In DNA, the CDR3 is TGTGCCAGCTCACAAGTCAGCACAGATACGCAGTATTTT. Translating it yields CASSQVSTDTQYF. The genes are TRBV18 and TRBJ2-3; D gene unclear. V was trimmed by 4 bases and J by 0 bases, leaving 5 bases between them. The CDR3 consists of 13 residues. Looked up from germline, CDR1 is KGHSH and CDR2 is LQKENI.

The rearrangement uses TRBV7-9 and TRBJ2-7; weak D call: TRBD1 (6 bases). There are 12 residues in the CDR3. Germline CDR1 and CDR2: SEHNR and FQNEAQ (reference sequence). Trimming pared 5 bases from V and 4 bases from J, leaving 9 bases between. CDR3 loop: CASSKQGYEQYF. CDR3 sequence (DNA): TGTGCCAGCAGCAAACAGGGTTACGAGCAGTACTTC.

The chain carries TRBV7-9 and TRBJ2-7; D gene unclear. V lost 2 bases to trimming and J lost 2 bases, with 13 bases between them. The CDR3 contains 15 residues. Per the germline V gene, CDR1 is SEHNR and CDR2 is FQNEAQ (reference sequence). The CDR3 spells CASSLQTLEPYEQYF. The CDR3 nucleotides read TGTGCCAGCAGCTTACAGACACTTGAACCCTACGAGCAGTACTTC.

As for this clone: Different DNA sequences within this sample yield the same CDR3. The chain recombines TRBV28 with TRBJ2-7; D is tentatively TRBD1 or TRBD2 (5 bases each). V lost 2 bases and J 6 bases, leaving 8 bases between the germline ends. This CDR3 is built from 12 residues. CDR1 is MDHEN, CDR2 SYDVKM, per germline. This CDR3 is CASSLAGGEQYF. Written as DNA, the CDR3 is TGTGCCAGCAGTTTAGCTGGGGGCGAGCAGTACTTC.

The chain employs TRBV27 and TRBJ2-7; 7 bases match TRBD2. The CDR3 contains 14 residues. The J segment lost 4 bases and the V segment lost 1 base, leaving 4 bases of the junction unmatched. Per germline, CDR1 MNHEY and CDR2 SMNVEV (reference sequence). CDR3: CASSLLRESYEQYF. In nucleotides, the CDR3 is TGTGCCAGCAGTTTATTGCGGGAGTCTTACGAGCAGTACTTC.

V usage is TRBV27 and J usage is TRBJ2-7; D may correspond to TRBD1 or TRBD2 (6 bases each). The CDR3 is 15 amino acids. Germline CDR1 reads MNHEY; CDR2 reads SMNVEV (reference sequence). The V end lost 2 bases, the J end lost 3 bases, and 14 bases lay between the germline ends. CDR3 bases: TGTGCCAGCAGTTTACAGGTCGGGGGCTTCTACGAGCAGTACTTC. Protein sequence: CASSLQVGGFYEQYF.

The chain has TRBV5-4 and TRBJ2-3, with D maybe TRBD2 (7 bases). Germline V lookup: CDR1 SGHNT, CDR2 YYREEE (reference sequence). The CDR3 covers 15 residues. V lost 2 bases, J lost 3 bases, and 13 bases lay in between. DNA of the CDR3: TGTGCCAGCAGCTTCATAGGGGGGGCGACAGATACGCAGTATTTT. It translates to CASSFIGGATDTQYF.

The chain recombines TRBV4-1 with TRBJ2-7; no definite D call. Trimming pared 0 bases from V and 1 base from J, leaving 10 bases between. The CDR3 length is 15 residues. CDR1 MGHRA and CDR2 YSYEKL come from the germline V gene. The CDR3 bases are TGCGCCAGCAGCCAAGATCGCGGCCTATCCTACGAGCAGTACTTC. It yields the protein CASSQDRGLSYEQYF.

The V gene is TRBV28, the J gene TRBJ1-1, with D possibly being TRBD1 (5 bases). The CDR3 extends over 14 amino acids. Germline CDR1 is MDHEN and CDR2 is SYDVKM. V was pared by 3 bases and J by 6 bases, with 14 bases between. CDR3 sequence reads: CASSFGRRGAEAFF. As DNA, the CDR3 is TGTGCCAGCAGTTTTGGACGACGGGGCGCTGAAGCTTTCTTT.

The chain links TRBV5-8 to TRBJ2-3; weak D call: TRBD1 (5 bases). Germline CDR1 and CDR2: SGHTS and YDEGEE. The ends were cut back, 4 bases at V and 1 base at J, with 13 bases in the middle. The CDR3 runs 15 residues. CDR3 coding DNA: TGTGCCAGCAGCACAACAGGAGACCGCACAGATACGCAGTATTTT. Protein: CASSTTGDRTDTQYF.

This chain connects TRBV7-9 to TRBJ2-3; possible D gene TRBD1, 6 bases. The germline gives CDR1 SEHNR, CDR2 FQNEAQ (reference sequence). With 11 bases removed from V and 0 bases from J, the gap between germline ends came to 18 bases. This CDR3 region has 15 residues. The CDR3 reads CAWKGEGSSTDTQYF. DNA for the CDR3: TGTGCCTGGAAGGGGGAAGGGAGTAGCACAGATACGCAGTATTTT. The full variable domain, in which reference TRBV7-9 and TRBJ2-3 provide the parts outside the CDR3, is DTGVSQNPRHKITKRGQNVTFRCDPISEHNRLYWYRQTLGQGPEFLTYFQNEAQLEKSRLLSDRFSAERPKGSFSTLEIQRTEQGDSAMYLCAWKGEGSSTDTQYFGPGTRLTVL.

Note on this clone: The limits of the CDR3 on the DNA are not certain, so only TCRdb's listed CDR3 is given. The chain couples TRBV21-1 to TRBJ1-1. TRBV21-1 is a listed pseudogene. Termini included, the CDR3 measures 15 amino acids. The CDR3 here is CASIRSWGAGAEAFF.

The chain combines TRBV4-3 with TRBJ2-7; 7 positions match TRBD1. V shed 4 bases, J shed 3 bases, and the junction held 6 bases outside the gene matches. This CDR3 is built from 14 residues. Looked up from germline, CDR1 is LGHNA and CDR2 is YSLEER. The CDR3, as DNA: TGCGCCAGCAGCCCCGAGGGACAGAACTACGAGCAGTACTTC. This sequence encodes CASSPEGQNYEQYF.

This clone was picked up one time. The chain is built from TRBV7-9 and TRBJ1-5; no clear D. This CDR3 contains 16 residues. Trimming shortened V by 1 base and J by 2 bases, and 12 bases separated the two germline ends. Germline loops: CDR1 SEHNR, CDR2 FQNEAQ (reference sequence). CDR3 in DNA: TGTGCCAGCAGCTTAGACCCCGACGGGGGCAATCAGCCCCAGCATTTT. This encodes CASSLDPDGGNQPQHF.

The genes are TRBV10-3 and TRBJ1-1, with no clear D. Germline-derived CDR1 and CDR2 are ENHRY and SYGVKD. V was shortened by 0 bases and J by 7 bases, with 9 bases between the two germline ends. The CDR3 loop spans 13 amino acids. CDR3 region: CAISESDRHEAFF. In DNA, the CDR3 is TGTGCCATCAGTGAGTCAGACCGCCATGAAGCTTTCTTT.

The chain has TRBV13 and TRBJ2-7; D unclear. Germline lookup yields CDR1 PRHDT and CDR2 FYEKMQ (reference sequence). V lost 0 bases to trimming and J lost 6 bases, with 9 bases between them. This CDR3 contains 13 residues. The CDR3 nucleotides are TGTGCCAGCAGCTTAGGCCTGAGCAGCGAGCAGTACTTC. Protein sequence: CASSLGLSSEQYF.

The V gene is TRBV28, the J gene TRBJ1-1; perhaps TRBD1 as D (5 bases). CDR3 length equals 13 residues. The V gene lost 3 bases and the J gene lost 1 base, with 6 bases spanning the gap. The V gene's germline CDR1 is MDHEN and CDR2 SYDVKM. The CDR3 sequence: CASSLGPNTEAFF. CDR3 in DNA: TGTGCCAGCAGTTTGGGACCGAACACTGAAGCTTTCTTT.

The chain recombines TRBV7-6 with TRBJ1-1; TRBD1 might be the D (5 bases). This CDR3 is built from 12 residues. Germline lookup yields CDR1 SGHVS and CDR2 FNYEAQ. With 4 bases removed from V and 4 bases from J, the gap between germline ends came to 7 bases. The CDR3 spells CASSWGGTEAFF. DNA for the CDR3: TGTGCCAGCAGCTGGGGGGGCACTGAAGCTTTCTTT.

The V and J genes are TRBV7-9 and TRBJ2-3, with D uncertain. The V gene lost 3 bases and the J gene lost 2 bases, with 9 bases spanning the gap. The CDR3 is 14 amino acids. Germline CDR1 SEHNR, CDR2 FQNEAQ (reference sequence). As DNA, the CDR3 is TGTGCCAGCAGCTTTTATGGGGTCACAGATACGCAGTATTTT. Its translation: CASSFYGVTDTQYF.